This T cell receptor beta chain was identified during a study of blood T cell repertoires in COVID-19. Overall study: The cDNA or gDNA used as material had been derived from T cells, B-cell-depleted T cells, or PBMCs.

Recruited during active infection, patients (from Seattle) were subsequently followed longitudinally. J lost 2 bases, V lost 4 bases, and 7 bases had no gene match. The CDR3 contains 15 residues. From germline, CDR1 is LGHNA and CDR2 YSLEER. Clones were sequenced by immunoSEQ multiplex PCR, and TCRdb holds only the in-frame ones, with some missing. Among under 150,000 clones listed, roughly 90% were seen once. Source material: peripheral blood. This sequence was found in a man between 60 and 70 years old with COVID-19, enrolled during active disease. This chain links TRBV4-3 with TRBJ2-7; TRBD1 agrees at 8 bases. Written as DNA, the CDR3 is TGCGCCAGCAGCCGGGGGACAGGCGGTACCTACGAGCAGTACTTC. Translating gives CASSRGTGGTYEQYF.